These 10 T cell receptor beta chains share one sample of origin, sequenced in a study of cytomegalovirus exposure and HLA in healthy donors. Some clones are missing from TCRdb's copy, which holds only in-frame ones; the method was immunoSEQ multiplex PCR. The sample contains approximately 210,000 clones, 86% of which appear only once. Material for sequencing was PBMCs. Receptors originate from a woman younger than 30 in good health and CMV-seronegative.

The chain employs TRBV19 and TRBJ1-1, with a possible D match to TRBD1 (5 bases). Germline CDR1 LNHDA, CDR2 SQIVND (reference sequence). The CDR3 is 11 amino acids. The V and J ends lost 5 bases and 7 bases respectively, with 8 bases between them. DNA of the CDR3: TGTGCCAGTAGTTCAGGGCTTGAAGCTTTCTTT. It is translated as CASSSGLEAFF. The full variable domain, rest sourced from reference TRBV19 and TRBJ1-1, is DGGITQSPKYLFRKEGQNVTLSCEQNLNHDAMYWYRQDPGQGLRLIYYSQIVNDFQKGDIAEGYSVSREKKESFPLTVTSAQKNPTAFYLCASSSGLEAFFGQGTRLTVV.

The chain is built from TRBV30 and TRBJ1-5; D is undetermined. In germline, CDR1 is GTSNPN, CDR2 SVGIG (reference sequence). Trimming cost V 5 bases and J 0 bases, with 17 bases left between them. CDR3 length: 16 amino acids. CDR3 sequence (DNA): TGTGCCTGGCAAGCCTTAAATGCTCATAGCAATCAGCCCCAGCATTTT. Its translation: CAWQALNAHSNQPQHF.

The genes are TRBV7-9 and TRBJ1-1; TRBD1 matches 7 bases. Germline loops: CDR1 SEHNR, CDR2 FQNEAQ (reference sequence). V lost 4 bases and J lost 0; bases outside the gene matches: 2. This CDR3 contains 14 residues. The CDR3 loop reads CASSSQGMNTEAFF. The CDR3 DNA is TGTGCCAGCAGCTCACAGGGGATGAACACTGAAGCTTTCTTT.

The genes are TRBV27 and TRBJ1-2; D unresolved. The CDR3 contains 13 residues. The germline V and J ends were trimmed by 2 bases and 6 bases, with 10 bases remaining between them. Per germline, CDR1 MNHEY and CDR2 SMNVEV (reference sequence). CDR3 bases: TGTGCCAGCAGTTTAGGAGGGATCGATGGCTACACCTTC. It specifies CASSLGGIDGYTF.

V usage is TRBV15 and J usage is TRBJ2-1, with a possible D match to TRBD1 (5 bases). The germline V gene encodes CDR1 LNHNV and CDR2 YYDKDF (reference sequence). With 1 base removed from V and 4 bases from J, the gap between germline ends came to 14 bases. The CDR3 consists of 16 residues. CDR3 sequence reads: CATSRGTQDTYNEQFF. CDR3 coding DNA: TGTGCCACCAGCAGAGGGACACAAGATACATACAATGAGCAGTTCTTC.

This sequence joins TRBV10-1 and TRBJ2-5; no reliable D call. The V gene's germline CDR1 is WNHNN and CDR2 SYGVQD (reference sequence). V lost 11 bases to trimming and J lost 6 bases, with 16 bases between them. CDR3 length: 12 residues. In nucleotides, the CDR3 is TGCGCCGGCGTCAAACAGAAGAAGACCCAGTACTTC. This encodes CAGVKQKKTQYF.

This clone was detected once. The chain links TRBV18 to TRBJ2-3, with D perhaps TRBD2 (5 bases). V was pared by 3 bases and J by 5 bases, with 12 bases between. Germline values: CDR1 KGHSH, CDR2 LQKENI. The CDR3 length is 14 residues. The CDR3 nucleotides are TGTGCCAGCTCACCCGTAGGAGGAGGAGATACGCAGTATTTT. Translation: CASSPVGGGDTQYF.

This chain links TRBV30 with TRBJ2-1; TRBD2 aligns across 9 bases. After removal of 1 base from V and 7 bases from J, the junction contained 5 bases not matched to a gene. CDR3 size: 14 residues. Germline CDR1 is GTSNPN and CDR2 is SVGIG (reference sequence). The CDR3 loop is CAWSAAGGLNEQFF. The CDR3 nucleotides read TGTGCCTGGAGTGCAGCGGGAGGACTTAATGAGCAGTTCTTC.

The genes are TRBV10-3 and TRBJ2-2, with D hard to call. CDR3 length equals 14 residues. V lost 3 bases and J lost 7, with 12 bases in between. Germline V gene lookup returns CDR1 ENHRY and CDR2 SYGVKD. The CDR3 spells CAISDGSFGGELFF. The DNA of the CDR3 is TGTGCCATCAGTGATGGTAGTTTTGGCGGGGAGCTGTTTTTT.

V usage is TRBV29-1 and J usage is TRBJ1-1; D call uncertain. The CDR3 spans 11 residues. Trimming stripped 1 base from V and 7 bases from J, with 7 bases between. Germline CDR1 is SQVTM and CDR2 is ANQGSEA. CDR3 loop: CSVEAGNEAFF. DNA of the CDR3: TGCAGCGTTGAAGCGGGAAATGAAGCTTTCTTT.